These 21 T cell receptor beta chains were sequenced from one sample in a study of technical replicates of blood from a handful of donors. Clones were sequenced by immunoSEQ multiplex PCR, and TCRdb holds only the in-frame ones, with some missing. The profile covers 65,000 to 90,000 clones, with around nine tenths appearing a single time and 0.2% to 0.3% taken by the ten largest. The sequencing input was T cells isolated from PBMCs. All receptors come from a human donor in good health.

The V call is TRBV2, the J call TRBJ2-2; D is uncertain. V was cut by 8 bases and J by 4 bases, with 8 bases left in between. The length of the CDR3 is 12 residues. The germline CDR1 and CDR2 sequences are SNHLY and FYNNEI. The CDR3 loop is CASLYFTGELFF. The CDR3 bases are TGTGCCAGCCTGTACTTCACCGGGGAGCTGTTTTTT.

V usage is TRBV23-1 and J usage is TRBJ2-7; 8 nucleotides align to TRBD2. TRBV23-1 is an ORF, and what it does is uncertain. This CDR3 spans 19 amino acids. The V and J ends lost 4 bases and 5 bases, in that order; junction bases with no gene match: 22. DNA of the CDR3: TGCGCCAGCAGTCGCCCCCCAAAAGGTCCGGGACTAGATTTGGACGAGCAGTACTTC. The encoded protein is CASSRPPKGPGLDLDEQYF.

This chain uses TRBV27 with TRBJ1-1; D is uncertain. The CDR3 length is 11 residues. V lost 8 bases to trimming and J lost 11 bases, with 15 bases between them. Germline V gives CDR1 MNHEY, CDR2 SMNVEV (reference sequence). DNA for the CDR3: TGTGCCAGCGCCATAAGCGGGGAGGCTTTCTTT. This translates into CASAISGEAFF.

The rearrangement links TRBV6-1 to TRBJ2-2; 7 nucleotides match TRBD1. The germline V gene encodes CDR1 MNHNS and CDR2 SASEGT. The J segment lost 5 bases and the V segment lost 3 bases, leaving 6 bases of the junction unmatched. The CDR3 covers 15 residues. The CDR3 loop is CASSETGSGTGELFF. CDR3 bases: TGTGCCAGCAGTGAGACAGGGAGTGGAACCGGGGAGCTGTTTTTT.

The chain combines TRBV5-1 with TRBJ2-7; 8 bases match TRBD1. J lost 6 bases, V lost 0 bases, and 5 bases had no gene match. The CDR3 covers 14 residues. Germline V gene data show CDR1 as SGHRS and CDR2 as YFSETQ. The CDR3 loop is CASSLAGQGSEQYF. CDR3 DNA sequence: TGCGCCAGCAGCTTGGCCGGACAGGGCTCCGAGCAGTACTTC.

In DNA form, the CDR3 reads TGCAGCGTTGCTGAGGTCGGGAGAGCTTTCTTT. It yields the protein CSVAEVGRAFF. The rearrangement links TRBV29-1 to TRBJ1-1; D uncertain. V dropped 4 bases and J dropped 10 bases, with 13 bases sitting between them. The CDR3 is 11 amino acids. Germline CDR1 reads SQVTM; CDR2 reads ANQGSEA.

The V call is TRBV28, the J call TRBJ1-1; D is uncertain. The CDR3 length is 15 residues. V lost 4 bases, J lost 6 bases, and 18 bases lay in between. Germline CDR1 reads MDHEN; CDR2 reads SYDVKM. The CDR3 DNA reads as TGTGCCAGCAGTTACCCAACCCCCACTTTCCCTGAAGCTTTCTTT. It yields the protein CASSYPTPTFPEAFF.

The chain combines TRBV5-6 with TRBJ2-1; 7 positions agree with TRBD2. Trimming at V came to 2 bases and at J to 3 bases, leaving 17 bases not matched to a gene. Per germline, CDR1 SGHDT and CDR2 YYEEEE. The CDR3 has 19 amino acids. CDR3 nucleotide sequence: TGTGCCAGCAGCTTCTCCCCTTATGCGGGAGAAGAGGGCTACAATGAGCAGTTCTTC. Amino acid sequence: CASSFSPYAGEEGYNEQFF.

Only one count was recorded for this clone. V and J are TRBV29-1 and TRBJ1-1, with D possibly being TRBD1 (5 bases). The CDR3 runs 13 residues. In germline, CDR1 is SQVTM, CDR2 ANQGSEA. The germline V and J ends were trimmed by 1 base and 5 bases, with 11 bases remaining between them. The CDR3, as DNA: TGCAGCGTTGAAGGGGGGGTAGGGACTGAAGCTTTCTTT. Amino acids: CSVEGGVGTEAFF.

CDR3: CASSLARQGVYEQYF. CDR3 in DNA: TGTGCCAGCAGCTTGGCTCGACAGGGAGTCTACGAGCAGTACTTC. The rearrangement links TRBV5-8 to TRBJ2-7; 7 bases match TRBD1. This CDR3 has 15 amino acids. Trimming took 0 bases from V and 3 from J; bases not matched to a gene: 6. Germline lookup yields CDR1 SGHTS and CDR2 YDEGEE.

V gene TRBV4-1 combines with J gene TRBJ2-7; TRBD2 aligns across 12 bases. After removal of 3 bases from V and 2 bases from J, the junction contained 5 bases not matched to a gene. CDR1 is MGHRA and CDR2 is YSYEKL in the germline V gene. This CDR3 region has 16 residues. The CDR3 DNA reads TGCGCCAGCAGCCAGGGGACTAGCGGGTTTACCTACGAGCAGTACTTC. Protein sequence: CASSQGTSGFTYEQYF.

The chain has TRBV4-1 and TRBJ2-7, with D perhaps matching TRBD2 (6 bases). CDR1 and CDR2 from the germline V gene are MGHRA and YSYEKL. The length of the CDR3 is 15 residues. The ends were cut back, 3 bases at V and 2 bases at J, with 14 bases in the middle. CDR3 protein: CASSQGDWRAYEQYF. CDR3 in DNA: TGCGCCAGCAGCCAGGGGGACTGGAGAGCCTACGAGCAGTACTTC.

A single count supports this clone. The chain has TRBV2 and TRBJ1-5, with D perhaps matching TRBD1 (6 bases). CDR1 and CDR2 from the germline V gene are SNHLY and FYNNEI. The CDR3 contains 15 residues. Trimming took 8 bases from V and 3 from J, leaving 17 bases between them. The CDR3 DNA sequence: TGTGCCAGCGCCTTGGAGGGGGGGCCCAATCAGCCCCAGCATTTT. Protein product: CASALEGGPNQPQHF.

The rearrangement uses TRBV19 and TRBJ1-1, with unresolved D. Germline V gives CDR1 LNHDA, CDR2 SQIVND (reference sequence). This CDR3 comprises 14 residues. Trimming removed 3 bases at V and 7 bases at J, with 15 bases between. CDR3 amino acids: CASSMARPRGEAFF. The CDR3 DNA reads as TGTGCCAGTAGTATGGCCAGACCTCGGGGTGAAGCTTTCTTT. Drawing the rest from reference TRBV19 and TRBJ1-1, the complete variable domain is DGGITQSPKYLFRKEGQNVTLSCEQNLNHDAMYWYRQDPGQGLRLIYYSQIVNDFQKGDIAEGYSVSREKKESFPLTVTSAQKNPTAFYLCASSMARPRGEAFFGQGTRLTVV.

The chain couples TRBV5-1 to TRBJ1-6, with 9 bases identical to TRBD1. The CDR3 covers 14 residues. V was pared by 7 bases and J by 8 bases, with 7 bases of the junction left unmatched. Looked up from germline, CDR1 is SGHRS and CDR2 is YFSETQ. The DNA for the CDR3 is TGCGCCAGCGCAAAGGACAGGGGTGATTCACCCCTCCACTTT. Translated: CASAKDRGDSPLHF. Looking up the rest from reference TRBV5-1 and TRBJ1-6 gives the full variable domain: KAGVTQTPRYLIKTRGQQVTLSCSPISGHRSVSWYQQTPGQGLQFLFEYFSETQRNKGNFPGRFSGRQFSNSRSEMNVSTLELGDSALYLCASAKDRGDSPLHFGNGTRLTVT.

CDR3 protein: CATSRDRGPEEQYF. The DNA of the CDR3 is TGTGCCACCAGCAGAGACAGGGGGCCGGAGGAGCAGTACTTC. This chain joins TRBV15 and TRBJ2-7; TRBD1 matches at 8 bases. The germline V gene encodes CDR1 LNHNV and CDR2 YYDKDF (reference sequence). After removal of 0 bases from V and 7 bases from J, the junction contained 5 bases not matched to a gene. The CDR3 extends over 14 amino acids.

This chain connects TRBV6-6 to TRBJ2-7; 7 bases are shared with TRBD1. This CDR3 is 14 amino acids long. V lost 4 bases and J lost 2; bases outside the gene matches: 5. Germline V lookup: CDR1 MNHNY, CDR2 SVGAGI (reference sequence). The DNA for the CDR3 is TGTGCCAGCAGTTGGGACAGCGAAGCCTACGAGCAGTACTTC. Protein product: CASSWDSEAYEQYF.

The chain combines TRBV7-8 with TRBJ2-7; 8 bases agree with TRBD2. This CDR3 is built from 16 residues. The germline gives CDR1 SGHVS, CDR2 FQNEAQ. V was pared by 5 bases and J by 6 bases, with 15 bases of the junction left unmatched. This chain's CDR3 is CASSPGGAPRSGEQYF. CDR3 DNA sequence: TGTGCCAGCAGCCCCGGGGGGGCTCCCAGGAGTGGCGAGCAGTACTTC.

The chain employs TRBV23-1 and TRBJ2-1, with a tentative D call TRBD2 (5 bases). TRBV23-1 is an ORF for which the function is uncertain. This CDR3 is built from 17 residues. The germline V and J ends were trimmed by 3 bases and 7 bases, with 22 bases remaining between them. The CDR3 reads CASSHPLEGFLVNEQFF. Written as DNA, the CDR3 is TGCGCCAGCAGTCACCCCCTCGAGGGATTTTTGGTGAATGAGCAGTTCTTC.

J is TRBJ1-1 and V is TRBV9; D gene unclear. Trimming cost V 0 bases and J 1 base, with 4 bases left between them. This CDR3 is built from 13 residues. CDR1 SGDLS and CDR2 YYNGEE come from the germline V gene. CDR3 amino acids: CASSVGRNTEAFF. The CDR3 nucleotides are TGTGCCAGCAGCGTAGGGAGGAACACTGAAGCTTTCTTT.

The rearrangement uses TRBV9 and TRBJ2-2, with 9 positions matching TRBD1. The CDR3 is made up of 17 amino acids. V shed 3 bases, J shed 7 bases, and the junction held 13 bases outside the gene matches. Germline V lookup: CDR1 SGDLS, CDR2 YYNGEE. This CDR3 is CASSALYGTGQIGELFF. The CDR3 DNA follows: TGTGCCAGCAGCGCACTCTACGGGACAGGGCAAATCGGGGAGCTGTTTTTT.